These 21 T cell receptor beta chains were sequenced from one sample in a study of T cell repertoires in cytomegalovirus infection. TCRdb reprocessed the reads with MiXCR, giving one entry per CDR3 protein. The sample shows approximately 76,000 distinct CDR3 sequences, approximately 3.7% of them seen only once. Sequencing was carried out using PBMCs. These receptors originate from a human donor in good health (CMV status not recorded). Some clones in this sample may be carry-over from other donors' samples.

This clonotype has ten or more counts. The chain recombines TRBV2 with TRBJ2-3; possibly TRBD2 for D (6 bases). Germline-derived CDR1 and CDR2 are SNHLY and FYNNEI. The V end lost 6 bases, the J end lost 6 bases, and 16 bases lay between the germline ends. CDR3 length equals 14 residues. DNA of the CDR3: TGTGCCAGCAGCAAGGGACTCTTCAAGGATACGCAGTATTTT. It encodes CASSKGLFKDTQYF.

This clonotype has a count of ten or more. The V and J genes are TRBV6-2 or TRBV6-3 and TRBJ1-5; possible D gene TRBD1, 5 bases. Germline V gene data show CDR1 as MNHEY and CDR2 as SVGEGT. V was clipped by 6 bases and J by 1 base, with 7 bases between them. The length of the CDR3 is 13 residues. The CDR3 region is CASSRDSNQPQHF. In DNA form, the CDR3 reads TGTGCCAGCAGCCGGGACAGCAATCAGCCCCAGCATTTT.

This clonotype has a count of ten or more. The chain employs TRBV20-1 and TRBJ2-7, with 10 bases lining up with TRBD1. The CDR3 totals 13 residues. The J segment lost 3 bases and the V segment lost 5 bases, leaving 4 bases of the junction unmatched. CDR1 is DFQATT and CDR2 is SNEGSKA in the germline V gene (reference sequence). This CDR3 reads CSAQTGGVYEQYF. The CDR3 DNA sequence: TGCAGTGCTCAGACAGGGGGCGTCTACGAGCAGTACTTC.

This clonotype has at least ten counts. The chain couples TRBV12-3 or TRBV12-4 to TRBJ1-2; D gene uncertain. The CDR3 contains 13 residues. V shed 10 bases and J shed 2 bases, with 14 bases lying between them. This chain's CDR3 is CAIVLEENYGYTF. The CDR3 region has the DNA TGTGCCATCGTACTGGAGGAAAACTATGGCTACACCTTC.

This clonotype appeared many times. This chain uses TRBV11-2 with TRBJ1-1; TRBD1 matches 9 bases. Germline values: CDR1 SGHAT, CDR2 FQNNGV. The V segment lost 6 bases and the J segment 8 bases; nucleotides outside the gene matches: 7. The CDR3 runs 13 residues. The CDR3, as DNA: TGTGCCAGCAGGGCCAGTGGGACAGGGGAAGCTTTCTTT. Protein product: CASRASGTGEAFF. Together with reference TRBV11-2 and TRBJ1-1, the CDR3 gives the full variable domain: EAGVAQSPRYKIIEKRQSVAFWCNPISGHATLYWYQQILGQGPKLLIQFQNNGVVDDSQLPKDRFSAERLKGVDSTLKIQPAKLEDSAVYLCASRASGTGEAFFGQGTRLTVV.

This clonotype was found many times. The chain uses TRBV10-3 and TRBJ2-5; TRBD2 might be the D (5 bases). V was pared by 7 bases and J by 1 base, with 10 bases between. The CDR3 is 13 residues long. Germline V gives CDR1 ENHRY, CDR2 SYGVKD. The CDR3 region has the DNA TGTGCCATCACCGAGCGGCTCCAAGAGACCCAGTACTTC. Amino acid sequence: CAITERLQETQYF.

This clonotype was picked up many times. The V gene is TRBV28, the J gene TRBJ1-5; D is unclear. Trimming took 5 bases from V and 6 from J, leaving 8 bases between them. The length of the CDR3 is 12 residues. CDR1 is MDHEN and CDR2 is SYDVKM in the germline V gene. The CDR3 DNA reads TGTGCCAGCAGTCAGAGGGTTCAGCCCCAGCATTTT. Translating it yields CASSQRVQPQHF.

This clonotype was recorded many times. The J gene is TRBJ1-2, the V gene TRBV12-3 or TRBV12-4; the match to TRBD1 covers 7 bases. This CDR3 has 12 amino acids. The trim removed 3 bases at V and 8 bases at J, leaving 3 bases unmatched. Here the CDR3 reads CASSLTDRGYTF. The CDR3 DNA is TGTGCCAGCAGTTTGACGGACAGGGGCTACACCTTC.

This clonotype appeared many times. This rearrangement joins TRBV7-2 to TRBJ1-5; D not certain. Deletions cut 4 bases from V and 5 bases from J, with 6 bases between. CDR3 length: 12 residues. Germline V lookup: CDR1 SGHTA, CDR2 FQGNSA. The CDR3 bases are TGTGCCAGCAGCTCGCGGGATCAGCCCCAGCATTTT. Protein product: CASSSRDQPQHF.

This clonotype appeared many times. The gene calls are TRBV20-1 and TRBJ2-3; maybe TRBD2 (6 bases). Deletions cut 3 bases from V and 4 bases from J, with 17 bases between. The CDR3 is 15 residues long. CDR1 is DFQATT and CDR2 is SNEGSKA in the germline V gene (reference sequence). The chain's CDR3 is CSARIPGGAADTQYF. The CDR3 coding sequence is TGCAGTGCTAGGATCCCAGGAGGGGCCGCAGATACGCAGTATTTT.

This clonotype was picked up many times. CDR3 sequence: CASSGEGTNEQFF. The CDR3 region has the DNA TGTGCCAGCAGCGGAGAGGGGACCAATGAGCAGTTCTTC. The chain joins TRBV7-2 to TRBJ2-1; possibly TRBD1 or TRBD2 for D (5 bases each). V lost 5 bases and J lost 6, with 11 bases in between. The CDR3 is 13 residues long. Germline V lookup: CDR1 SGHTA, CDR2 FQGNSA.

This clonotype has a count of ten or more. This sequence joins TRBV7-2 and TRBJ1-5, with D unresolved. Trimming took off 2 bases at V and 5 bases at J, with 13 bases between the two ends. CDR3 length: 15 amino acids. Germline CDR1 reads SGHTA; CDR2 reads FQGNSA. CDR3 DNA: TGTGCCAGCAGCTTAACCGGCAGTCACCATCAGCCCCAGCATTTT. This sequence encodes CASSLTGSHHQPQHF.

This clonotype was counted ten times or more. The chain carries TRBV7-2 and TRBJ2-5; D unclear. Germline assignment: CDR1 SGHTA and CDR2 FQGNSA. Trimming took 0 bases from V and 9 from J, leaving 14 bases between them. The CDR3 covers 14 residues. The CDR3 loop reads CASSLAGFPTSQYF. The CDR3 nucleotides are TGTGCCAGCAGCTTAGCCGGGTTCCCAACGTCCCAGTACTTC.

This clonotype was found many times. The chain recombines TRBV7-9 with TRBJ1-2, with 7 positions matching TRBD1. CDR1 is SEHNR, CDR2 FQNEAQ, per germline (reference sequence). The CDR3 is 16 amino acids. V dropped 5 bases and J dropped 1; count of bases not matched to a gene: 10. In nucleotides, the CDR3 is TGTGCCAGCAGCGTCACCGCCAGGGACAGTAACTATGGCTACACCTTC. Translated, it gives CASSVTARDSNYGYTF. Based on the CDR3 plus reference TRBV7-9 and TRBJ1-2, the full variable domain is DTGVSQNPRHKITKRGQNVTFRCDPISEHNRLYWYRQTLGQGPEFLTYFQNEAQLEKSRLLSDRFSAERPKGSFSTLEIQRTEQGDSAMYLCASSVTARDSNYGYTFGSGTRLTVV.

This clonotype was seen many times. The genes are TRBV7-6 and TRBJ1-1, with no clear D. CDR1 and CDR2 (germline): SGHVS, FNYEAQ. The CDR3 runs 13 residues. V was shortened by 5 bases and J by 10 bases, with 17 bases between the two germline ends. This CDR3 reads CASSPGTGLGAFF. The CDR3 bases are TGTGCCAGCAGCCCAGGAACGGGGTTAGGAGCTTTCTTT.

The J gene is TRBJ2-1, the V gene TRBV12-3 or TRBV12-4, with 8 bases matching TRBD2. There are 15 residues in the CDR3. V was pared by 3 bases and J by 7 bases, with 8 bases of the junction left unmatched. The CDR3 loop is CASSLRGERGNEQFF. The CDR3 nucleotides are TGTGCCAGCAGTTTGCGGGGGGAACGAGGTAATGAGCAGTTCTTC.

This clonotype was observed at least ten times. The J gene is TRBJ1-4, the V gene TRBV19, with TRBD1 as a possible D gene (5 bases). Germline V gives CDR1 LNHDA, CDR2 SQIVND (reference sequence). The CDR3 totals 16 residues. Trimming pared 6 bases from V and 7 bases from J, leaving 21 bases between. In DNA form, the CDR3 reads TGTGCCAGTAGGGAAGGAAGGAGGGGTTGGACTGAAAAACTGTTTTTT. Translating gives CASREGRRGWTEKLFF.

This clonotype was counted ten times or more. The chain links TRBV7-3 to TRBJ2-5, with no clear D. V was trimmed by 0 bases and J by 3 bases, leaving 11 bases between them. The CDR3 has 15 residues. From germline, CDR1 is SGHTA and CDR2 FQGTGA. DNA for the CDR3: TGTGCCAGCAGCTTAACCGGCAGAGAAAAAGAGACCCAGTACTTC. Translated, it gives CASSLTGREKETQYF.

This clonotype showed up many times. CDR3 protein: CASSSTGGETQYF. The CDR3 DNA reads as TGTGCCAGCAGCTCGACAGGGGGAGAGACCCAGTACTTC. This chain connects TRBV7-7 to TRBJ2-5, with 9 nucleotides matching TRBD1. The ends lost 4 bases at V and 4 bases at J; junction bases unmatched: 1. This CDR3 is built from 13 residues. Per germline, CDR1 SSHAT and CDR2 FNYEAQ (reference sequence).

This clonotype was counted ten times or more. V gene TRBV4-3 combines with J gene TRBJ2-1, with TRBD2 matching over 7 bases. The germline gives CDR1 LGHNA, CDR2 YSLEER. This CDR3 has 16 amino acids. J lost 7 bases, V lost 4 bases, and 13 bases had no gene match. The DNA of the CDR3 is TGCGCCAGCAGCCCCCTTGGGGAGGGAAGGTGGAATGAGCAGTTCTTC. It specifies CASSPLGEGRWNEQFF.

This clonotype was recorded many times. The chain couples TRBV12-3 or TRBV12-4 to TRBJ1-2, with 7 bases lining up with TRBD1. Unmatched junction bases numbered 13, after V lost 4 bases and J lost 8 bases. CDR3 length: 15 amino acids. The chain's CDR3 is CASSSFAGGNWGYTF. The CDR3 DNA follows: TGTGCCAGCAGTTCCTTCGCAGGGGGGAACTGGGGCTACACCTTC.